This record concerns one T cell receptor (beta chain) sequence. Its antigen remains unknown. This entry comes from a study of tumor-infiltrating lymphocytes in primary liver carcinoma. Both RNA and DNA were isolated together from around 18-30 mg of bulk tissue that had not been sorted. The CDR3 length is 13 residues. CDR1 is SEHNR and CDR2 is FQNEAQ in the germline V gene (reference sequence). Regarding the study as a whole: Tumor-blood pairs (like tumor-adjacent pairs) overlapped less than tumor region pairs did.

The authors made TCR beta cDNA from around 500 ng total RNA with a constant-region primer. Slightly modified ARM-PCR with three nested multiplex PCR rounds yielded TCR beta libraries. Each of the first two PCR rounds ran approximately 11 cycles with TRBV1-TRBV30 forward and C-beta reverse primers. In TCRdb, the multiplex PCR reads were re-called with MiXCR into one record per CDR3 protein. The sample carries roughly 32,000 distinct CDR3 sequences, roughly 70% recorded once. The J gene is TRBJ2-7, the V gene TRBV7-9, with D tentatively TRBD1 or TRBD2 (5 bases each). This sequence was found in a man aged 40-49 years with primary liver carcinoma and hepatitis B virus infection. The material sequenced was liver tumor tissue from sampling region 4. Subset here: tumor region T4, right-lateral pole. This chain's CDR3 is CTSSLQEASEQYF. CDR3 DNA: TGTACAAGCAGCTTACAGGAGGCCTCCGAGCAGTACTTC.